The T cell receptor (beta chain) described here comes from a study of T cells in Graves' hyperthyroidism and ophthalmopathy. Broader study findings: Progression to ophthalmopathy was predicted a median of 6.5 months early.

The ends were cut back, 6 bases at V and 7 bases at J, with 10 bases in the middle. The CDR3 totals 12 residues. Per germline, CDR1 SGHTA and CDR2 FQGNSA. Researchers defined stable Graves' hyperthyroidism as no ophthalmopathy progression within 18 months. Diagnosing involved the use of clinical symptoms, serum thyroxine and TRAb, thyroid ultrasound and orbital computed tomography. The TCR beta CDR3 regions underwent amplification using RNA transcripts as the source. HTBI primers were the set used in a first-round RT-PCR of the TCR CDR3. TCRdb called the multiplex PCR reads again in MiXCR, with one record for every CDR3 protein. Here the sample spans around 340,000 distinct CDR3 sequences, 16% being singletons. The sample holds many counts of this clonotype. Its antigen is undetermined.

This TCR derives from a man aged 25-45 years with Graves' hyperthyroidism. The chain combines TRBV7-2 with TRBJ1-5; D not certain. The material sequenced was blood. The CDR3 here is CASSFVGQPQHF. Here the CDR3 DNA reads TGTGCCAGCAGTTTCGTCGGACAGCCCCAGCATTTT.